This TCR beta chain was retrieved from a study of shared clonotypes between healthy human individuals. Overall study results and limits: Clonotype sharing levels among donors were expected to vary with sequencing depth. The small donor group covered limited genetic and exposure diversity.

Donors included only healthy HIV-negative adults lacking recent acute infections or vaccinations. About this clone: What it binds is unknown.

The CDR3 consists of 15 residues. Germline CDR1 and CDR2: SGHNT and YYREEE (reference sequence). The V segment lost 4 bases and the J segment 6 bases; nucleotides outside the gene matches: 9. The deep-level immunoSEQ assay was used. Assay: immunoSEQ multiplex PCR; the TCRdb copy retains only in-frame clones and omits some. The table includes around 500,000 clones, roughly four fifths detected once. This TCR was recovered from a woman aged 35 to 49 in good health. Some clones in this sample may be carry-over from other donors' samples. This rearrangement joins TRBV5-4 to TRBJ1-2; 10 nucleotides agree with TRBD1. The sequenced material came from PBMCs. The CDR3 loop is CASSIRDRGLDGYTF. CDR3 nucleotide sequence: TGTGCCAGCAGCATCCGGGACAGGGGATTGGATGGCTACACCTTC.